The T cell receptor (beta chain) under discussion was sequenced for a study of STAT5B mutations in CD4+ large granular lymphocyte leukemia. Study-level points and caveats: Main leukemic clonotypes were patient-specific, but 20% to 25% appeared at low frequency elsewhere. Compared with healthy controls (2/35), patient top clones favored TRBV06 (8/27). Data were not HLA-matched across samples.

With regard to this clone: The antigen remains unidentified.

Sequencing was performed with immunoSEQ multiplex PCR; in TCRdb, only in-frame clones are kept and a portion is missing. This sample yields tens of thousands of clones, of which roughly 85% are seen a single time; 3.4% belongs to the top ten. The CDR3 is 15 residues long. V lost 0 bases and J 4 bases, leaving 13 bases between the germline ends. In germline, CDR1 is SGDLS, CDR2 YYNGEE. Sequenced sample: CD4+ T cells from blood buffy coats. V gene TRBV9 combines with J gene TRBJ1-2; D is uncertain. The origin of this receptor is a human donor in good health. CDR3 sequence reads: CASSVEPGSLYGYTF. CDR3 bases: TGTGCCAGCAGCGTAGAGCCGGGGAGCCTCTATGGCTACACCTTC. Full variable domain (remainder filled in from reference TRBV9 and TRBJ1-2): DSGVTQTPKHLITATGQRVTLRCSPRSGDLSVYWYQQSLDQGLQFLIQYYNGEERAKGNILERFSAQQFPDLHSELNLSSLELGDSALYFCASSVEPGSLYGYTFGSGTRLTVV.